The 19 T cell receptor beta chains given below trace back to one sample, sequenced in a study of shared clonotypes between healthy human individuals. Here immunoSEQ multiplex PCR was the method, and the copy in TCRdb shows in-frame clones only, minus some. The sample yields under 600,000 clones, 90% to 97% seen once. Sequenced material: naive CD4+ T cells sorted from blood. Regarding subset: CD45RA+ positively selected. These receptors were collected from a woman aged 25 to 45 in good health.

The rearrangement links TRBV6-6 to TRBJ1-1; the match to TRBD1 covers 9 bases. Germline V gene data show CDR1 as MNHNY and CDR2 as SVGAGI (reference sequence). The CDR3 sequence is 15 residues long. V lost 0 bases to trimming and J lost 5 bases; unmatched junction nucleotides: 4. The CDR3, as DNA: TGTGCCAGCAGTTACTCGACAGGGGGTGTTACTGAAGCTTTCTTT. It specifies CASSYSTGGVTEAFF.

The chain recombines TRBV6-6 with TRBJ1-5, with TRBD1 identical over 7 bases. The junction had 6 bases not matched to a gene; V was cut back by 6 bases and J by 4 bases. CDR1 MNHNY and CDR2 SVGAGI come from the germline V gene (reference sequence). CDR3 length equals 14 residues. The chain's CDR3 is CASSPPTGNQPQHF. CDR3 DNA sequence: TGTGCCAGCAGCCCTCCGACAGGGAATCAGCCCCAGCATTTT.

The J gene is TRBJ2-7, the V gene TRBV9; no clear D. The CDR3 length is 14 residues. Germline V CDR1 and CDR2: SGDLS, YYNGEE. The V gene lost 4 bases and the J gene lost 0 bases, with 11 bases spanning the gap. CDR3 nucleotides: TGTGCCAGCAGCTCCGCCGCCAGCTCCTACGAGCAGTACTTC. Protein: CASSSAASSYEQYF. Full variable domain (outside the CDR3, taken from reference TRBV9 and TRBJ2-7): DSGVTQTPKHLITATGQRVTLRCSPRSGDLSVYWYQQSLDQGLQFLIQYYNGEERAKGNILERFSAQQFPDLHSELNLSSLELGDSALYFCASSSAASSYEQYFGPGTRLTVT.

This clone was recorded once. This chain joins TRBV28 and TRBJ1-2; D is unclear. CDR3 size: 14 residues. The V gene's germline CDR1 is MDHEN and CDR2 SYDVKM. V was pared by 8 bases and J by 8 bases, with 21 bases between. CDR3 nucleotide sequence: TGTGCCAGCGGTCGAGGAGTGAGGGTTGAGGGCTACACCTTC. Translation gives CASGRGVRVEGYTF.

Points on this clone: Within the sample, other DNA sequences also encode this same CDR3. CDR3 DNA sequence: TGTGCCAGCAGCTTGCGCGGAAGCTCCTACAATGAGCAGTTCTTC. Protein: CASSLRGSSYNEQFF. The chain employs TRBV7-9 and TRBJ2-1, with unresolved D. This CDR3 comprises 15 residues. Germline loops: CDR1 SEHNR, CDR2 FQNEAQ (reference sequence). Trimming stripped 3 bases from V and 0 bases from J, with 9 bases between.

With regard to this clone: One junction end does not reproduce the germline sequence, and a read error may be involved. The V call is TRBV10-1, the J call TRBJ2-7; D perhaps matches TRBD1 (5 bases). Germline CDR1 WNHNN, CDR2 SYGVQD (reference sequence). The CDR3 runs to 12 residues. The CDR3 reads CASSENGRAANF. The DNA for the CDR3 is TGCGCCAGCAGTGAGAATGGCAGGGCCGCCAACTTC.

The V and J genes are TRBV13 and TRBJ1-1, with unresolved D. V was pared by 1 base and J by 1 base, with 10 bases between. The germline V gene encodes CDR1 PRHDT and CDR2 FYEKMQ (reference sequence). The length of the CDR3 is 15 residues. The CDR3 DNA follows: TGTGCCAGCAGCTTAGTAGGCCGATCGAACACTGAAGCTTTCTTT. Amino acids: CASSLVGRSNTEAFF. The entire variable domain, with the rest obtained from reference TRBV13 and TRBJ1-1, is as follows: AAGVIQSPRHLIKEKRETATLKCYPIPRHDTVYWYQQGPGQDPQFLISFYEKMQSDKGSIPDRFSAQQFSDYHSELNMSSLELGDSALYFCASSLVGRSNTEAFFGQGTRLTVV.

This chain links TRBV6-1 with TRBJ2-1, with unresolved D. CDR1 is MNHNS, CDR2 SASEGT, per germline. This CDR3 comprises 11 residues. The ends were cut back, 4 bases at V and 7 bases at J, with 5 bases in the middle. The CDR3 bases are TGTGCCAGCAGTGGTACGAATGAGCAGTTCTTC. It specifies CASSGTNEQFF.

The chain links TRBV19 to TRBJ2-4; D may be TRBD1 (6 bases). V lost 5 bases and J 1 base, leaving 12 bases between the germline ends. The CDR3 loop spans 15 amino acids. The germline V gene has CDR1 LNHDA and CDR2 SQIVND (reference sequence). DNA of the CDR3: TGTGCCAGTAGTCCGAGGGGGTCCGCCAAAAACATTCAGTACTTC. Translated, it gives CASSPRGSAKNIQYF.

V gene TRBV7-8 combines with J gene TRBJ2-2, with D perhaps TRBD1 (6 bases). Trimming took off 5 bases at V and 5 bases at J, with 15 bases between the two ends. CDR3 length: 15 amino acids. Germline V gives CDR1 SGHVS, CDR2 FQNEAQ. CDR3 nucleotide sequence: TGTGCCAGCAGCCTTCTAGGACAGAAAACCGGGGAGCTGTTTTTT. Translation gives CASSLLGQKTGELFF.

This sequence joins TRBV20-1 and TRBJ2-3, with 8 nucleotides matching TRBD2. Germline CDR1 and CDR2: DFQATT and SNEGSKA (reference sequence). The CDR3 is made up of 11 amino acids. Germline trimming cut 3 bases from V and 12 bases from J; bases unmatched to any gene: 5. CDR3 residues: CSARGGTSQYF. The CDR3 DNA reads TGCAGTGCTAGGGGCGGGACTAGTCAGTATTTT.

J is TRBJ2-7 and V is TRBV11-3; TRBD1 matches at 12 bases. Germline values: CDR1 SGHNT, CDR2 YENEEA. This CDR3 contains 15 residues. The V segment lost 5 bases and the J segment 4 bases; nucleotides outside the gene matches: 6. CDR3 sequence reads: CASSRRGQGAYEQYF. CDR3 nucleotides: TGTGCCAGCAGCCGCCGGGGACAGGGGGCTTACGAGCAGTACTTC.

The chain has TRBV6-5 and TRBJ2-5; 12 bases align to TRBD2. The J call may be faulty, since TRBJ2-7 better matches the DNA end. This CDR3 has 15 amino acids. CDR1 MNHEY and CDR2 SVGAGI come from the germline V gene. CDR3 nucleotide sequence: TGTGCCAGCAGCCCCGGACTAGCGGGACTGTACGAGCAGTACTTC. Amino acid sequence: CASSPGLAGLYEQYF.

This clone appeared a single time. The chain couples TRBV2 to TRBJ2-7; 7 positions agree with TRBD2. Germline values: CDR1 SNHLY, CDR2 FYNNEI. The CDR3 loop spans 14 amino acids. Trimming took 3 bases from V and 4 from J; bases not matched to a gene: 6. Here the CDR3 DNA reads TGTGCCAGCAGTGAGGCTAGCGGACGTTACGAGCAGTACTTC. Translated: CASSEASGRYEQYF. Full variable domain (outside the CDR3, taken from reference TRBV2 and TRBJ2-7): EPEVTQTPSHQVTQMGQEVILRCVPISNHLYFYWYRQILGQKVEFLVSFYNNEISEKSEIFDDQFSVERPDGSNFTLKIRSTKLEDSAMYFCASSEASGRYEQYFGPGTRLTVT.

CDR3 nucleotide sequence: TGCGCCAGCAGCACCGGGACTAGCGGAGGGTGGGAGTATTTT. Translating gives CASSTGTSGGWEYF. This chain connects TRBV5-1 to TRBJ2-3; 11 nucleotides match TRBD2. V was pared by 4 bases and J by 13 bases, with 11 bases of the junction left unmatched. The CDR3 has 14 residues. Per germline, CDR1 SGHRS and CDR2 YFSETQ.

The CDR3 spells CASSATNLPQHF. CDR3 nucleotide sequence: TGTGCCAGCAGCGCCACGAATTTGCCCCAGCATTTT. The chain couples TRBV2 to TRBJ1-5; no clear D gene. CDR1 and CDR2 from the germline V gene are SNHLY and FYNNEI. V lost 6 bases and J lost 9, with 12 bases in between. This CDR3 comprises 12 residues.

The CDR3 DNA sequence: TGTGCCAGCAGATTAAATCATGAGCAGTTCTTC. Its protein product is CASRLNHEQFF. V usage is TRBV28 and J usage is TRBJ2-1; D remains unclear. CDR1 is MDHEN, CDR2 SYDVKM, per germline. V dropped 6 bases and J dropped 8 bases, with 8 bases sitting between them. The CDR3 is made up of 11 amino acids.

The rearrangement joins TRBV28 to TRBJ2-5; a weak D match, TRBD1 (6 bases). The germline V gene has CDR1 MDHEN and CDR2 SYDVKM. Trimming removed 10 bases at V and 3 bases at J, with 18 bases between. The CDR3 contains 14 residues. The CDR3, as DNA: TGTGCCACCAGACGGACAGCAAAGAAAGAGACCCAGTACTTC. Its translation: CATRRTAKKETQYF.

The chain carries TRBV18 and TRBJ2-1; D is unclear. V gave up 0 bases and J gave up 8 bases, with 5 bases separating them. This CDR3 has 12 residues. The germline V gene has CDR1 KGHSH and CDR2 LQKENI. This CDR3 reads CASSPPVDEQFF. In DNA, the CDR3 is TGTGCCAGCTCACCACCGGTCGATGAGCAGTTCTTC.